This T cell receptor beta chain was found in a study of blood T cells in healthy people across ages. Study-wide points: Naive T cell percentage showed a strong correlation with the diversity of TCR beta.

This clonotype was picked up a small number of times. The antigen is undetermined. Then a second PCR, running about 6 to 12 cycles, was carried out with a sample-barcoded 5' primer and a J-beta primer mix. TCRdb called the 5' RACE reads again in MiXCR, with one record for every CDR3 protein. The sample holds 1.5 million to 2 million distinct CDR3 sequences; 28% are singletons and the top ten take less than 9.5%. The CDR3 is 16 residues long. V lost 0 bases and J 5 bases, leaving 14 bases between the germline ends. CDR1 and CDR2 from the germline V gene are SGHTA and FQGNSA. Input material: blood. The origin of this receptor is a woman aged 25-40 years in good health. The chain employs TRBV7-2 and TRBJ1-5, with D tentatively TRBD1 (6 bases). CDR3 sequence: CASSLAMGTRDQPQHF. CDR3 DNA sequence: TGTGCCAGCAGCTTAGCGATGGGGACAAGGGATCAGCCCCAGCATTTT.